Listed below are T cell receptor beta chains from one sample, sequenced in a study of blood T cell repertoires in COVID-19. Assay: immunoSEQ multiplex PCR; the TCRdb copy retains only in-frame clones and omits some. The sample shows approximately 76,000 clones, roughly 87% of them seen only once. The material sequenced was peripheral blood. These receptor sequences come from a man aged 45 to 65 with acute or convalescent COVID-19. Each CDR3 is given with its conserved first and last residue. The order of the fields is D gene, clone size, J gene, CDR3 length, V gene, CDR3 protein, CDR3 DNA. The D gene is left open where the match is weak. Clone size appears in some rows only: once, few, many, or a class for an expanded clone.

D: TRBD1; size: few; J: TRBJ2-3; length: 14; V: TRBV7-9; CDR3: CASSLRTGIDTQYF; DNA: TGTGCCAGCAGCTTACGGACAGGGATAGATACGCAGTATTTT
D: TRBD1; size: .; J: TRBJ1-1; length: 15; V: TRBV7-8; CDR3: CASSPRTGPNTEAFF; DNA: TGTGCCAGCAGCCCACGGACAGGGCCGAACACTGAAGCTTTCTTT
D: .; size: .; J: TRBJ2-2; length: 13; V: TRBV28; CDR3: CASSQPGGGELFF; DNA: TGTGCCAGCAGTCAACCCGGAGGCGGGGAGCTGTTTTTT
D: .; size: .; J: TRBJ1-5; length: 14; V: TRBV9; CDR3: CASSGTDSNQPQHF; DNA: TGTGCCAGCAGCGGGACAGACTCGAATCAGCCCCAGCATTTT
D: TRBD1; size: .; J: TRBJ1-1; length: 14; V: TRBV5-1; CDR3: CASSLTQGDTEAFF; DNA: TGCGCCAGCAGCTTAACTCAGGGGGACACTGAAGCTTTCTTT
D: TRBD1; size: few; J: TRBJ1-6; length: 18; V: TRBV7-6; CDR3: CASSLCRDSLTHNSPLHF; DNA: TGTGCCAGCAGCTTATGTCGGGACAGCCTAACCCACAATTCACCCCTCCACTTT
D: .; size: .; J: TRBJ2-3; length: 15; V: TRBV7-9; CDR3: CASSLLPESTDTQYF; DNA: TGTGCCAGCAGCTTGCTGCCGGAGAGCACAGATACGCAGTATTTT
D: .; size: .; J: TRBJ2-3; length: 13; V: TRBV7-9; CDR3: CASSLVLTDTQYF; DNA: TGTGCCAGCAGCTTAGTCCTCACAGATACGCAGTATTTT
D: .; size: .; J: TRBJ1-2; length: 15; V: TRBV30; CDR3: CAWRGSGGPNYGYTF; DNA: TGTGCCTGGAGAGGGTCCGGGGGGCCTAACTATGGCTACACCTTC
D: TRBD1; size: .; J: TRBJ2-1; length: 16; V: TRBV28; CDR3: CASSQTGTVTYNEQFF; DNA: TGTGCCAGCAGCCAAACCGGGACAGTGACCTACAATGAGCAGTTCTTC
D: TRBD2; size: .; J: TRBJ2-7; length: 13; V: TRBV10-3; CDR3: CAISTSGTYEQYF; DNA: TGTGCCATCAGTACTAGCGGAACCTACGAGCAGTACTTC
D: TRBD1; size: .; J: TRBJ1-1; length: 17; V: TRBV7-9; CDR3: CASRPRFRDRGLAEAFF; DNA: TGTGCCAGCAGACCCAGATTCCGGGACAGGGGGCTCGCTGAAGCTTTCTTT
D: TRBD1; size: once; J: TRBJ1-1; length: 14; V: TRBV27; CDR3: CASSYGQGTDEAFF; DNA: TGTGCCAGCAGTTACGGACAGGGCACGGATGAAGCTTTCTTT
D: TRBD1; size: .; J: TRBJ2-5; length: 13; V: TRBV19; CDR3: CASSIDRGETQYF; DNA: TGTGCCAGTAGTATCGACAGGGGGGAGACCCAGTACTTC
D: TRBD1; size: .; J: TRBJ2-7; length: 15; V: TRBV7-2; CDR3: CASSIRDRGPYEQYF; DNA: TGTGCCAGCAGTATCCGGGACAGGGGGCCCTACGAGCAGTACTTC
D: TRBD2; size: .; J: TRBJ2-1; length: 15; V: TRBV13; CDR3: CASTRAGSSYNEQFF; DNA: TGTGCCAGCACAAGAGCGGGAAGCTCCTACAATGAGCAGTTCTTC
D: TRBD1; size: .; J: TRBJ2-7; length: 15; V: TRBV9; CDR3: CASSGEGQSSYEQYF; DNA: TGTGCCAGCAGCGGAGAGGGACAGAGCTCCTACGAGCAGTACTTC
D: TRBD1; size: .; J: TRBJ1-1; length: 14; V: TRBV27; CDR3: CASSLQTGATEAFF; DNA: TGTGCCAGCAGTTTGCAAACAGGGGCAACTGAAGCTTTCTTT
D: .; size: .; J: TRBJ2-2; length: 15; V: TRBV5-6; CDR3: CASNKQGSNTGELFF; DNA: TGTGCCAGCAATAAACAGGGATCGAACACCGGGGAGCTGTTTTTT
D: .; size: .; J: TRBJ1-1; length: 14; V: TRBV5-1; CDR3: CASSLAQMNTEAFF; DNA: TGCGCCAGCAGCTTGGCACAGATGAACACTGAAGCTTTCTTT
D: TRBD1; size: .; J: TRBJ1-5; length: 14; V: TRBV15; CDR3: CATSRDRVNQPQHF; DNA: TGTGCCACCAGTCGGGACAGGGTCAATCAGCCCCAGCATTTT
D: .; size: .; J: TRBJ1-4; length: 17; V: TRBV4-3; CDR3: CASSQGGSSIPNEKLFF; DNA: TGCGCCAGCAGCCAAGGGGGCAGCAGCATCCCTAATGAAAAACTGTTTTTT
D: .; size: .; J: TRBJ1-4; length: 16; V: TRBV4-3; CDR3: CASSQTFQANGEKLFF; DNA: TGCGCCAGCAGCCAAACTTTTCAGGCTAATGGCGAAAAACTGTTTTTT
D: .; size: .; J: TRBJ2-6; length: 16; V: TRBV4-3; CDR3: CASSRHWGDGANVLTF; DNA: TGCGCCAGCAGCCGACATTGGGGGGATGGGGCCAACGTCCTGACTTTC
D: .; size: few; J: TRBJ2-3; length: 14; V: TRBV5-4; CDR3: CASSWASRDSTQYF; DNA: TGTGCCAGCAGCTGGGCCTCCCGGGACTCTACGCAGTATTTT
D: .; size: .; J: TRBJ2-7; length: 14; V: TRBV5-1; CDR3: CASSLIGGSYEQYF; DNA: TGCGCCAGCAGCTTGATTGGCGGCTCCTACGAGCAGTACTTC
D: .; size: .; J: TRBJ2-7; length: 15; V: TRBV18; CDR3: CASSFTGDFYYEQYF; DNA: TGTGCCAGCTCATTTACGGGGGACTTCTACTACGAGCAGTACTTC
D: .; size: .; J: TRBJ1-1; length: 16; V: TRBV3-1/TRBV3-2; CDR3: CASSQEIRVDNTEAFF; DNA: TGTGCCAGCAGCCAAGAAATCCGGGTAGATAACACTGAAGCTTTCTTT
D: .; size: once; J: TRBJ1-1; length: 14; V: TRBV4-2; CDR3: CASSSFSGNTEAFF; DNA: TGTGCCAGCAGCTCGTTTTCTGGCAACACTGAAGCTTTCTTT